The TCR beta chain described here comes from a study of blood T cell repertoires in COVID-19. At the level of the study: T cells, B-cell-depleted T cells, or PBMCs supplied cDNA or gDNA.

CDR3 length: 18 residues. The V and J ends lost 5 bases and 5 bases, in that order; junction bases with no gene match: 18. Germline V gene lookup returns CDR1 SGDLS and CDR2 YYNGEE. Resolution of symptoms, clearance, or two negative PCRs was present in recovered Cohort 3 donors. Profiling relied on immunoSEQ multiplex PCR, and the TCRdb table lists in-frame clones only, not all of them. The table lists under 300,000 clones, about nine tenths of them singletons. The sample consisted of PBMCs or T cells enriched from blood (not recorded which). The chain couples TRBV9 to TRBJ2-5; 10 bases agree with TRBD1. The sequence was obtained from a young woman who had recovered from COVID-19. CDR3: CASSTSGDRGFFFETQYF. CDR3 bases: TGTGCCAGCAGTACGTCCGGGGACAGGGGCTTTTTTTTCGAGACCCAGTACTTC.